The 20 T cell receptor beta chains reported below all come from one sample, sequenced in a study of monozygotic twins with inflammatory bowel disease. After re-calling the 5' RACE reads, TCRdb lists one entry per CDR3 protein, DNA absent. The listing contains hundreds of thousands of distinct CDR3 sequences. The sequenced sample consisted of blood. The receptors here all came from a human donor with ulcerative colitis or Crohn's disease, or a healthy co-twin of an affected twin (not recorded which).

CDR3 in amino acids: CSARIPGQGYGYTF. The V call is TRBV20-1, the J call TRBJ1-2; TCRdb proposes TRBD1, but this gene call is untestable without DNA. The germline CDR1 and CDR2 sequences are DFQATT and SNEGSKA (reference sequence). The CDR3 has 14 residues.

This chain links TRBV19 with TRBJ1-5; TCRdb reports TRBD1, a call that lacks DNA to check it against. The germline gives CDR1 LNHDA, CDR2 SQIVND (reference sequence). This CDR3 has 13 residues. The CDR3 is CATADRGHQPQHF.

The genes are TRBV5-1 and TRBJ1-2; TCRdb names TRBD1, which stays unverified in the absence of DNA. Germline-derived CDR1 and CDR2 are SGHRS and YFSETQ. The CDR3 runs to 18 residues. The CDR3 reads CASSSLFNVGAIYYGYTF.

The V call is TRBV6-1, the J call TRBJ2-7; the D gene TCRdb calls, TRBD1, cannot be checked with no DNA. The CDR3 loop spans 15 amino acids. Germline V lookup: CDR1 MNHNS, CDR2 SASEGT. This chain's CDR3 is CASRPFRAGVLEQYF.

The CDR3 loop is CASKREGYEQYF. The chain joins TRBV6-5 to TRBJ2-7; as DNA is missing, the TRBD2 call by TCRdb cannot be tested. The CDR3 has 12 amino acids. The V gene's germline CDR1 is MNHEY and CDR2 SVGAGI.

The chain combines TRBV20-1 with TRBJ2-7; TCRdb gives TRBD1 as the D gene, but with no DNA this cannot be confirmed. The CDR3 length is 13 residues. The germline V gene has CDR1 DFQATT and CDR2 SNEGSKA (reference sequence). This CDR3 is CSAITGWGYEQYF.

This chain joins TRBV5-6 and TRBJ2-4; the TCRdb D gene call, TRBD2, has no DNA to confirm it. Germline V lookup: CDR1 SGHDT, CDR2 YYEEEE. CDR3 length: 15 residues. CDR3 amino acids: CASSLAGKRENIQYF.

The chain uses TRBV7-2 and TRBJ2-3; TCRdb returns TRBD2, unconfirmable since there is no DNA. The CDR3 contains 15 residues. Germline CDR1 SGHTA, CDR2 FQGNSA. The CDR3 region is CASSPPGTSGRTQYF. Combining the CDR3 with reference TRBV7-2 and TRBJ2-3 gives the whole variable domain GAGVSQSPSNKVTEKGKDVELRCDPISGHTALYWYRQSLGQGLEFLIYFQGNSAPDKSGLPSDRFSAERTGGSVSTLTIQRTQQEDSAVYLCASSPPGTSGRTQYFGPGTRLTVL.

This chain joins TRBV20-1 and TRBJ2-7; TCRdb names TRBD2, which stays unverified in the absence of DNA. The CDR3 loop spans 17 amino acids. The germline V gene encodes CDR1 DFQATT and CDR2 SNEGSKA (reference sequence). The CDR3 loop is CSARFAGAKRGSYEQYF.

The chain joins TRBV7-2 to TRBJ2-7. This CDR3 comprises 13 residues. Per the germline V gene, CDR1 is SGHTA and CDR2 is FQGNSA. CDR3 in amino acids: CASSPGASYEQYF. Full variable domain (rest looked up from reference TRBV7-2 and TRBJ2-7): GAGVSQSPSNKVTEKGKDVELRCDPISGHTALYWYRQSLGQGLEFLIYFQGNSAPDKSGLPSDRFSAERTGGSVSTLTIQRTQQEDSAVYLCASSPGASYEQYFGPGTRLTVT.

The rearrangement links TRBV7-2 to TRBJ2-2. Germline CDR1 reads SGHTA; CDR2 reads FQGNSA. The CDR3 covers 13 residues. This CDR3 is CASSLASGGELFF.

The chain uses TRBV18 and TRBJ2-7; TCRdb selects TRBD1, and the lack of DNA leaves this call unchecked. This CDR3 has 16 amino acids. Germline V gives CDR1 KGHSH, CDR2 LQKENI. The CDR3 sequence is CASSPPWDRGRTEQYF.

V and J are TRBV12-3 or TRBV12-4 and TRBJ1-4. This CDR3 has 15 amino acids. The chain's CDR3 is CASSGGFATNEKLFF.

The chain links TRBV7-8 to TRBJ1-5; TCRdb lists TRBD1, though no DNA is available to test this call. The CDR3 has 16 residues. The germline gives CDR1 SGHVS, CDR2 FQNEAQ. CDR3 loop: CASSLMRTQANQPQHF. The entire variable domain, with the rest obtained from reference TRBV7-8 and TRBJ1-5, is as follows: GAGVSQSPRYKVAKRGQDVALRCDPISGHVSLFWYQQALGQGPEFLTYFQNEAQLDKSGLPSDRFFAERPEGSVSTLKIQRTQQEDSAVYLCASSLMRTQANQPQHFGDGTRLSIL.

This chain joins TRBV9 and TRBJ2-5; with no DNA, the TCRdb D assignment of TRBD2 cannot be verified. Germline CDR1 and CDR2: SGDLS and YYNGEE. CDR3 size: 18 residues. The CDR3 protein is CASSFRLAGGPYLETQYF.

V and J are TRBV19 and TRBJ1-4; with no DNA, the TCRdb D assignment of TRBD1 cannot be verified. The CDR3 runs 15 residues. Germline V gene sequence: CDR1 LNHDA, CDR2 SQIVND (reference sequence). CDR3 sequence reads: CASSMGDRVPEKLFF.

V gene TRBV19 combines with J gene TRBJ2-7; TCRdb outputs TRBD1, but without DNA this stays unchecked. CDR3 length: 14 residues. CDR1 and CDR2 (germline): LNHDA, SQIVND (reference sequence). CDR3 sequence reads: CASRLRRDSYEQYF. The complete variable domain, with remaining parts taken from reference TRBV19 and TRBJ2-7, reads DGGITQSPKYLFRKEGQNVTLSCEQNLNHDAMYWYRQDPGQGLRLIYYSQIVNDFQKGDIAEGYSVSREKKESFPLTVTSAQKNPTAFYLCASRLRRDSYEQYFGPGTRLTVT.

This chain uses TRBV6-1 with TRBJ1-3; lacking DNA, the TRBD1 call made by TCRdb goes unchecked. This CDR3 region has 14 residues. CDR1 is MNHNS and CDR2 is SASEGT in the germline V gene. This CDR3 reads CASSTGGAGNTIYF.

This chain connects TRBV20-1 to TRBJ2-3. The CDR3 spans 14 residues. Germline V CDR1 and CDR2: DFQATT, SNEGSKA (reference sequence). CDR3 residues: CSARDSGNTDTQYF.

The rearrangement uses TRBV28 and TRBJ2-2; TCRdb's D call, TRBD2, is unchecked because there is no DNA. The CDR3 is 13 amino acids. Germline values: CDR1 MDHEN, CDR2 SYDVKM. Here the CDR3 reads CASSPLLTGELFF.